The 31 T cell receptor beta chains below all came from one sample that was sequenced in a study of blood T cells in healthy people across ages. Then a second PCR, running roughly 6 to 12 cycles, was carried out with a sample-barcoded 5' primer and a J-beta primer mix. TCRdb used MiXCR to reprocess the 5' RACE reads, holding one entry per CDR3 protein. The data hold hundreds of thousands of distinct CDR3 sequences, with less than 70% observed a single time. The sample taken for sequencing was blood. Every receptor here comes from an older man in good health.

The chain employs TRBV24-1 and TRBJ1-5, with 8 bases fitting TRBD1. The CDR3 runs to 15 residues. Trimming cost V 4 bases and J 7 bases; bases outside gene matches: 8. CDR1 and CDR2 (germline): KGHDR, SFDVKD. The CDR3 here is CATSESQGGEQPQHF. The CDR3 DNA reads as TGTGCCACCAGTGAATCACAGGGGGGGGAACAGCCCCAGCATTTT.

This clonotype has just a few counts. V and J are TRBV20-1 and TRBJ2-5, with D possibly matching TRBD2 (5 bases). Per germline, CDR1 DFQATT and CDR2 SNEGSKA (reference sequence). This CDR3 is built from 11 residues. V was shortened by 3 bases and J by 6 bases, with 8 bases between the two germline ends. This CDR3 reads CSARTGKTQYF. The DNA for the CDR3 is TGCAGTGCTAGGACGGGAAAGACCCAGTACTTC.

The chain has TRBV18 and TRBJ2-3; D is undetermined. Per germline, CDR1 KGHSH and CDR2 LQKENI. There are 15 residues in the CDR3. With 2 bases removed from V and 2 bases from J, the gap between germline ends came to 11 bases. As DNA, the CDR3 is TGTGCCAGCTCACCAAAGGCCAGAAACACAGATACGCAGTATTTT. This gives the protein CASSPKARNTDTQYF.

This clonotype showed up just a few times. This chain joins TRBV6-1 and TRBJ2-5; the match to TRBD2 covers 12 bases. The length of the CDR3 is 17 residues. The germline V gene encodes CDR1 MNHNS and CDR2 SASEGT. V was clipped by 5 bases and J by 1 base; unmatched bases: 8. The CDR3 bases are TGTGCCAGCAGTACATTCGGACTAGCGGGGACCCAAGAGACCCAGTACTTC. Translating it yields CASSTFGLAGTQETQYF.

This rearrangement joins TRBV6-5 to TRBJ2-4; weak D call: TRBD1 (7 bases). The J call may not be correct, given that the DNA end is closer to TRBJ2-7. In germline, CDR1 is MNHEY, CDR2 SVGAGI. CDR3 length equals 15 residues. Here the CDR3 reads CAIRSPQGGFYEQYF. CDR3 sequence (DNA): TGTGCCATCCGAAGTCCCCAGGGGGGCTTCTACGAGCAGTACTTC.

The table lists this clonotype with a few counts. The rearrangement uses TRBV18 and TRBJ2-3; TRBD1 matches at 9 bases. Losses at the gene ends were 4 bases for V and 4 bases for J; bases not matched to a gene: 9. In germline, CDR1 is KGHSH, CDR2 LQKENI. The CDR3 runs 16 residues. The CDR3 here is CASSRTGTGIADTQYF. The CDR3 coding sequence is TGTGCCAGCTCACGGACCGGGACAGGGATCGCAGATACGCAGTATTTT.

In DNA, the CDR3 is TGCAGCGTTGTTCTCTCCTACGAGCAGTACTTC. It yields the protein CSVVLSYEQYF. The genes are TRBV29-1 and TRBJ2-7; D not resolved. Per the germline V gene, CDR1 is SQVTM and CDR2 is ANQGSEA. V was cut by 4 bases and J by 0 bases, with 4 bases left in between. The CDR3 spans 11 residues.

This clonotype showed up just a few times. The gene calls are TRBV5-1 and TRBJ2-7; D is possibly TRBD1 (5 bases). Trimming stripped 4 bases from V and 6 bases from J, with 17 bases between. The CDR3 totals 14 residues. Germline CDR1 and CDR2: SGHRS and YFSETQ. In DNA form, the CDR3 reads TGCGCCAGCAGCACTCGACAGAGATTCGGCGAGCAGTACTTC. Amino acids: CASSTRQRFGEQYF. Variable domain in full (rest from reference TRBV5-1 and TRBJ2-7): KAGVTQTPRYLIKTRGQQVTLSCSPISGHRSVSWYQQTPGQGLQFLFEYFSETQRNKGNFPGRFSGRQFSNSRSEMNVSTLELGDSALYLCASSTRQRFGEQYFGPGTRLTVT.

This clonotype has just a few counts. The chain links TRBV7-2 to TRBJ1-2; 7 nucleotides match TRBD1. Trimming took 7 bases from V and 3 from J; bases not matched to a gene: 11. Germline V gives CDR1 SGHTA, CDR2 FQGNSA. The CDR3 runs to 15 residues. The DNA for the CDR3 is TGTGCCAGCAAAACATCCGGGACAGACTACTATGGCTACACCTTC. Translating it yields CASKTSGTDYYGYTF.

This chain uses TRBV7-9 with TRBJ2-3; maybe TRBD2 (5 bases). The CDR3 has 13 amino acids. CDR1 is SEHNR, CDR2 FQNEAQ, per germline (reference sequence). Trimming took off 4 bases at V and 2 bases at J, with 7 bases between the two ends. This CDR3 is CASSWENTDTQYF. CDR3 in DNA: TGTGCCAGCAGCTGGGAGAACACAGATACGCAGTATTTT.

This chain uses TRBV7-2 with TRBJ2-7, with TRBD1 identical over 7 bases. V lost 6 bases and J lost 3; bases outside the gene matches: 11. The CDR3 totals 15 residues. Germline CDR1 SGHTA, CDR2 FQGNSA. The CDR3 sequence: CASRQDRAKSYEQYF. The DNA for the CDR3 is TGTGCCAGCAGACAAGACAGGGCCAAAAGCTACGAGCAGTACTTC.

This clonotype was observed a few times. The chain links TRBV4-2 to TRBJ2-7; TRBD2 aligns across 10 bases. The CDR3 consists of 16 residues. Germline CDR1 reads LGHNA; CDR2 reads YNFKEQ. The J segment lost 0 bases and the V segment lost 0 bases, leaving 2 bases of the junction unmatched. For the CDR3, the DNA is TGTGCCAGCAGCCAAGAGCCTAGCGGGGGCTCCTACGAGCAGTACTTC. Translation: CASSQEPSGGSYEQYF.

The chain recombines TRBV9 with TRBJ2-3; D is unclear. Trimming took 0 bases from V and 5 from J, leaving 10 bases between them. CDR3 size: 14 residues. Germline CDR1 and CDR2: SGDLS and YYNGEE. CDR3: CASSVARTGDTQYF. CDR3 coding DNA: TGTGCCAGCAGCGTAGCGCGGACCGGAGATACGCAGTATTTT.

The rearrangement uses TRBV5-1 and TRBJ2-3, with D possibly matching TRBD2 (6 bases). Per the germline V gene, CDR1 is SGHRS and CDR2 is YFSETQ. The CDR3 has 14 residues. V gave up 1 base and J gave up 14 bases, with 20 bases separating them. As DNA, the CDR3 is TGCGCCAGCAGCTTGAAACCTAGCGAGTTTAACGCGTATTTT. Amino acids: CASSLKPSEFNAYF.

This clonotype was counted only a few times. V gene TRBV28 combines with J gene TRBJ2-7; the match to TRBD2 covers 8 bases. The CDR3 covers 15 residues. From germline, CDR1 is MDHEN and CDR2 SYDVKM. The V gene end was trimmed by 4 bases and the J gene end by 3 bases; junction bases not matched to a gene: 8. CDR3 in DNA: TGTGCCAGCAGTTCGGGGACTAGAAGAAGCTACGAGCAGTACTTC. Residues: CASSSGTRRSYEQYF.

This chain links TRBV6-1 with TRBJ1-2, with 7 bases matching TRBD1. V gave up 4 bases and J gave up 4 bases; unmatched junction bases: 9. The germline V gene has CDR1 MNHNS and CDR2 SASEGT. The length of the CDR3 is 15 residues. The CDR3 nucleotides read TGTGCCAGCAGTGTCGCAGGGGGGGGTTCCTATGGCTACACCTTC. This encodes CASSVAGGGSYGYTF.

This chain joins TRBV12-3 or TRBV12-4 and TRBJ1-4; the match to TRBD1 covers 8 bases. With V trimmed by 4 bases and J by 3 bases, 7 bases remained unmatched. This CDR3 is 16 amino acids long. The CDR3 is CASSSGTGAPNEKLFF. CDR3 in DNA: TGTGCCAGCAGTTCCGGGACAGGCGCCCCTAATGAAAAACTGTTTTTT.

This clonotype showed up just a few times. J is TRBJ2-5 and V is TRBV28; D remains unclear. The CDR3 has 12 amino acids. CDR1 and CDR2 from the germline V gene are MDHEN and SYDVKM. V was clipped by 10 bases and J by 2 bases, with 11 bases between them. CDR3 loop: CATQAKQETQYF. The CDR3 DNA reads TGTGCCACCCAGGCCAAACAAGAGACCCAGTACTTC. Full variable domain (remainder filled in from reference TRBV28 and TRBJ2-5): DVKVTQSSRYLVKRTGEKVFLECVQDMDHENMFWYRQDPGLGLRLIYFSYDVKMKEKGDIPEGYSVSREKKERFSLILESASTNQTSMYLCATQAKQETQYFGPGTRLLVL.

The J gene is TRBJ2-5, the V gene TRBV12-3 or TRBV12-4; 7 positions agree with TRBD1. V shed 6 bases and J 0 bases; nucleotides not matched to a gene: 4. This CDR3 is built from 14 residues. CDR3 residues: CASRLDRNQETQYF. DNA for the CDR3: TGTGCCAGCAGGTTGGACAGGAACCAAGAGACCCAGTACTTC.

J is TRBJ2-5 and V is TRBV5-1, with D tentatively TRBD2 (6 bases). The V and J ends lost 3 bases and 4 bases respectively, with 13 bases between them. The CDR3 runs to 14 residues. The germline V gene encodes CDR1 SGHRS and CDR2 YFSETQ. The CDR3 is CASSWRGSGETQYF. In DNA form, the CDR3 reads TGCGCCAGCAGCTGGAGGGGCAGTGGAGAGACCCAGTACTTC.

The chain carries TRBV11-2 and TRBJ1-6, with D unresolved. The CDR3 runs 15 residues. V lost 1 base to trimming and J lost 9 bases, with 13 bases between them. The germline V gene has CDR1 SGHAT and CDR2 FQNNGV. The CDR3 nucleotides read TGTGCCAGCAGCTTAGTGGCAGGAAGATTTTCACCCCTCCACTTT. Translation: CASSLVAGRFSPLHF. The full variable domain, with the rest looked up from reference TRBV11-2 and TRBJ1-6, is EAGVAQSPRYKIIEKRQSVAFWCNPISGHATLYWYQQILGQGPKLLIQFQNNGVVDDSQLPKDRFSAERLKGVDSTLKIQPAKLEDSAVYLCASSLVAGRFSPLHFGNGTRLTVT.

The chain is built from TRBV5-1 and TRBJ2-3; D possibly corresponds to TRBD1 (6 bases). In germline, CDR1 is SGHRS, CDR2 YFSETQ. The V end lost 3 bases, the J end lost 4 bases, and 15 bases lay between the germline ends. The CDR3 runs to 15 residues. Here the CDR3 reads CASSSLRGGADTQYF. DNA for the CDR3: TGCGCCAGCAGCTCGCTACGTGGGGGCGCAGATACGCAGTATTTT. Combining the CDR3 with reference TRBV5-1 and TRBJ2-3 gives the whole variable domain KAGVTQTPRYLIKTRGQQVTLSCSPISGHRSVSWYQQTPGQGLQFLFEYFSETQRNKGNFPGRFSGRQFSNSRSEMNVSTLELGDSALYLCASSSLRGGADTQYFGPGTRLTVL.

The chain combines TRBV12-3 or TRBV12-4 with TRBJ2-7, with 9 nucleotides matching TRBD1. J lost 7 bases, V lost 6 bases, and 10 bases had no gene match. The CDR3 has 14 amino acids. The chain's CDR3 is CASRGQGTYNEQYF. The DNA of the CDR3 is TGTGCCAGCAGGGGACAGGGAACCTACAATGAGCAGTACTTC.

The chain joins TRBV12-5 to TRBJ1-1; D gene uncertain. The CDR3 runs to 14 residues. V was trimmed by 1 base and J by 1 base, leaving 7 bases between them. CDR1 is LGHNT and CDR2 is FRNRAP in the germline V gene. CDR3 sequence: CASGLAGKNTEAFF. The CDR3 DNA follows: TGTGCTAGTGGTTTGGCGGGCAAGAACACTGAAGCTTTCTTT.

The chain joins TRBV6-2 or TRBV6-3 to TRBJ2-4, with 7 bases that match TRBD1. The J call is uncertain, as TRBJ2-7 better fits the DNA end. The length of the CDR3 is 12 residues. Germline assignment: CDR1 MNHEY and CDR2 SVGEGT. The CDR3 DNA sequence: TGTGCCAGCGGCGAGACAGGGAGCGAGCAGTACTTC. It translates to CASGETGSEQYF.

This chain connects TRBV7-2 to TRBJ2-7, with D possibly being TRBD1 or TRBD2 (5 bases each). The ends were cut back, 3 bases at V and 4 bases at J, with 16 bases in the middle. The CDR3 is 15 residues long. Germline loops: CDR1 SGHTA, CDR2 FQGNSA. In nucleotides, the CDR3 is TGTGCCAGCAGCTTGGGGCGGGCCGGAATTTACGAGCAGTACTTC. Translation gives CASSLGRAGIYEQYF.

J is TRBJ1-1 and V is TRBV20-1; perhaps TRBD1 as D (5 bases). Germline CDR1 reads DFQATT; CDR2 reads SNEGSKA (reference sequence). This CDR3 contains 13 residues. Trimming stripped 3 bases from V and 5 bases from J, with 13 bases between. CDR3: CSARERGGTEAFF. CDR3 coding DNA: TGCAGTGCTAGGGAACGGGGGGGAACTGAAGCTTTCTTT.

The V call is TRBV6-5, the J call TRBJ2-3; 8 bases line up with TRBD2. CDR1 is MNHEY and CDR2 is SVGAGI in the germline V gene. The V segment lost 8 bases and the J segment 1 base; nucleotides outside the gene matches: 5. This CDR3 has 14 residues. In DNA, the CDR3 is TGTGCCAGCGCCGGGCGGGAGGGCACAGATACGCAGTATTTT. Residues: CASAGREGTDTQYF.

The CDR3 nucleotides read TGCAGTGCTACACCGGGACAAAGCCAGCCCCAGCATTTT. Amino acid sequence: CSATPGQSQPQHF. The genes are TRBV20-1 and TRBJ1-5; a weak D match, TRBD1 (6 bases). Germline V lookup: CDR1 DFQATT, CDR2 SNEGSKA (reference sequence). V lost 4 bases to trimming and J lost 7 bases, with 14 bases between them. CDR3 length: 13 residues.

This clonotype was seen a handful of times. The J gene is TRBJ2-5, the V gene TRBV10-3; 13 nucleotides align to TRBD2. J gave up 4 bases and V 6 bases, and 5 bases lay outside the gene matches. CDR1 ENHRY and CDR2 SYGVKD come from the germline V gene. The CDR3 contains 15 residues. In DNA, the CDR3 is TGTGCCATCAGCGGACTAGCGGGAGTCCCAGAGACCCAGTACTTC. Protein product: CAISGLAGVPETQYF.

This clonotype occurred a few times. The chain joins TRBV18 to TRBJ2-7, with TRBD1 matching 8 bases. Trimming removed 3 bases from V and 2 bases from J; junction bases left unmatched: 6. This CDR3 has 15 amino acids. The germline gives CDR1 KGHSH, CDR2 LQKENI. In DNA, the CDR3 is TGTGCCAGCTCACCCGAGACAGGGGTTGCCTACGAGCAGTACTTC. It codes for CASSPETGVAYEQYF.